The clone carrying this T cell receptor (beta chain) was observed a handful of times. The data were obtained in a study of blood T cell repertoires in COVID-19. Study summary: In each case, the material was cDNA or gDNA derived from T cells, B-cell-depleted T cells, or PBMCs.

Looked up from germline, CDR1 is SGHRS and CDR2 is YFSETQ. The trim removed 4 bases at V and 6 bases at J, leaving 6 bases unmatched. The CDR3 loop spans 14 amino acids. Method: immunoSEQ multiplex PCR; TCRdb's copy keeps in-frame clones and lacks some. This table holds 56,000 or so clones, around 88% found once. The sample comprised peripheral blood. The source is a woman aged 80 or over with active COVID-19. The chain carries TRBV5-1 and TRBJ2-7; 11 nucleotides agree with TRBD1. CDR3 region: CASSPGQGAGEQYF. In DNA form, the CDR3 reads TGCGCCAGCAGCCCCGGACAGGGGGCGGGCGAGCAGTACTTC.